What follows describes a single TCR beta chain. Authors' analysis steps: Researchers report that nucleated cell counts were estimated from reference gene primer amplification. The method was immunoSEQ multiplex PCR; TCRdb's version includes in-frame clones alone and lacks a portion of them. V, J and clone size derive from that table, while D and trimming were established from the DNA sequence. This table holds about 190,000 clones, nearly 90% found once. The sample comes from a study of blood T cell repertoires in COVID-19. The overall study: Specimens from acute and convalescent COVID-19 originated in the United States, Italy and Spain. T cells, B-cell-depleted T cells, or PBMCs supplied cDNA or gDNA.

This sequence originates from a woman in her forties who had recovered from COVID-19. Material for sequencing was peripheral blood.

The CDR3 nucleotides are TGTGCCAGCAGGGCCTCCGGGAATAGCAATCAGCCCCAGCATTTT. Translated, it gives CASRASGNSNQPQHF. The chain combines TRBV6-5 with TRBJ1-5; D is ambiguous. V dropped 6 bases and J dropped 0 bases, with 12 bases sitting between them. Germline-derived CDR1 and CDR2 are MNHEY and SVGAGI. The CDR3 is 15 amino acids.